This T cell receptor (beta chain) was identified during a study of blood T cell repertoires in COVID-19 (dated by TCRdb to the early 2020s). Background for the entire study: The collaborator samples originated in the United States, Italy and Spain and spanned the acute and convalescent phases of COVID-19. The prospective study material was composed of cDNA or gDNA derived from T cells, B-cell-depleted T cells, or PBMCs. Subjects who had been exposed to COVID-19, were actively infected with it, or had recovered from it provided the deeply sampled blood TCRbeta repertoires that made up the dataset. The repertoires were made available in a free public database intended to serve as a resource for research on the immune response to SARS-CoV-2. Samples came from the ongoing ImmuneRACE study (first 160 participants) plus 1,254 subjects from 6 global collaborators. Sample metadata almost always included a de-identified subject ID, COVID-19 status, age in years and sex. Where available, HLA class I and class II types were obtained from metadata supplied by the sample provider rather than from assay-based typing. Beyond this particular receptor, the publication reports: The amount of clinical and demographic metadata varied by source and participant and was provided uncurated.

There are 15 amino acids in the CDR3, from cysteine to phenylalanine inclusive. CDR3 DNA is the only sequence kept; it has 45 bases, read in frame from the first base. The germline V end is reduced by 4 bases and the J end by 5 bases; junction bases left unmatched: 6. The germline V gene provides CDR1 SQVTM and CDR2 ANQGSEA. Whole blood was collected in K2EDTA tubes by collaborating institutions according to the institutions' own protocols. Collaborator samples were shipped for TCRbeta analysis as frozen whole blood, isolated PBMCs, or DNA extracted from either sample type. Regarding this clone: Its antigen is still unknown. Base qualities are not recorded, but no much larger clone differs from it by a single base.

TCRbeta CDR3 regions were amplified from genomic DNA using the immunoSEQ Assay, a bias-controlled multiplex PCR. The paper's data handling went like this. The number of nucleated cells in each sample was estimated from the amplification of reference gene primers within the assay. Sequence reads were collapsed and filtered to measure the absolute abundance of every unique TCRbeta CDR3 rearrangement. For each sample, productive Simpson clonality was calculated by taking the square root of Simpson's diversity index across productive rearrangements. TCRdb limited this immuneACCESS table to in-frame rearrangements with V and J called. A share of clones is missing; checked studies link under half to unresolved V genes, and the rest is unexplained. V and J calls and clone size are copied from that table; D and trimming were computed from the DNA. In this sample the table shows roughly 100,000 clones, around 86% of which occur a single time. Clones ranked in the top ten supply roughly two fifths of the sample.

The material sequenced was peripheral blood. The chain uses TRBV29-1 and TRBJ2-5, and 14 bases in between align with TRBD2. The TCR was taken from a man of 80 years or more with acute or convalescent COVID-19. CDR3 protein: CSVGRLAGGGETQYF. In nucleotides, the sequence is TGCAGCGTTGGGAGACTAGCGGGAGGGGGCGAGACCCAGTACTTC.